Reported below is one TCR beta chain. Its antigen is still unknown. These data come from a study of cytomegalovirus exposure and HLA in healthy donors. Study overall: The same platform was used for the 120 or so validation repertoires as for the 650 to 800 first-cohort repertoires, as reported in a later analysis. Study outcomes and limitations: 150 to 200 TCR beta chains were listed as cytomegalovirus-associated.

Germline assignment: CDR1 SGHTA and CDR2 FQGTGA. This CDR3 spans 15 amino acids. The germline V and J ends were trimmed by 4 bases and 6 bases, with 18 bases remaining between them. This table comes from immunoSEQ multiplex PCR, and its TCRdb copy is limited to in-frame clones, with some not included. The sample yields about 150,000 clones, about 86% seen once. Sequencing was performed on PBMCs. This TCR derives from a human donor in good health. The chain employs TRBV7-3 and TRBJ1-1; D not resolved. CDR3 bases: TGTGCCAGCAGCTCAGGTTGGGTAGGACTATCTGAAGCTTTCTTT. This encodes CASSSGWVGLSEAFF. The full variable domain, completed using reference TRBV7-3 and TRBJ1-1, is GAGVSQTPSNKVTEKGKYVELRCDPISGHTALYWYRQSLGQGPEFLIYFQGTGAADDSGLPNDRFFAVRPEGSVSTLKIQRTERGDSAVYLCASSSGWVGLSEAFFGQGTRLTVV.